These 30 T cell receptor beta chains originate from one sample sequenced in a study of cytomegalovirus exposure and HLA in healthy donors. Profiling relied on immunoSEQ multiplex PCR, and the TCRdb table lists in-frame clones only, not all of them. Of 250,000 to 350,000 clones detected, approximately 90% appear once; the ten largest clones hold about 0.8%. Sequencing was carried out using PBMCs. Receptors were obtained from a woman between 18 and 30 years old in good health and CMV-seronegative.

This clone was seen only once. V usage is TRBV14 and J usage is TRBJ2-7, with D tentatively TRBD2 (5 bases). Germline CDR1 and CDR2: SGHDN and FVKESK. The length of the CDR3 is 15 residues. V was cut by 0 bases and J by 3 bases, with 12 bases left in between. CDR3 DNA sequence: TGTGCCAGCAGCCAAGATTGGGCCCGGGGCTACGAGCAGTACTTC. This translates into CASSQDWARGYEQYF.

V gene TRBV27 combines with J gene TRBJ2-3, with 14 bases lining up with TRBD2. There are 16 residues in the CDR3. The V gene's germline CDR1 is MNHEY and CDR2 SMNVEV (reference sequence). V gave up 5 bases and J gave up 5 bases; unmatched junction bases: 6. For the CDR3, the DNA is TGTGCCAGCAGTCATAGACTAGCGGGAGGGGGAGATACGCAGTATTTT. It translates to CASSHRLAGGGDTQYF.

The chain has TRBV6-6 and TRBJ2-7; TRBD1 might be the D (7 bases). The germline V gene encodes CDR1 MNHNY and CDR2 SVGAGI (reference sequence). The CDR3 length is 16 residues. The V and J ends lost 0 bases and 5 bases respectively, with 17 bases between them. The CDR3 sequence is CASSYSKRAGGDEQYF. The CDR3 bases are TGTGCCAGCAGTTACTCCAAGCGGGCAGGGGGTGACGAGCAGTACTTC.

The CDR3 reads CASSVDRVARTNEQFF. CDR3 coding DNA: TGTGCCAGCAGCGTAGACAGGGTCGCCCGAACCAATGAGCAGTTCTTC. The chain recombines TRBV7-2 with TRBJ2-1, with 7 bases identical to TRBD1. The CDR3 extends over 16 amino acids. Germline V gives CDR1 SGHTA, CDR2 FQGNSA. V was pared by 5 bases and J by 6 bases, with 13 bases of the junction left unmatched.

The gene calls are TRBV4-3 and TRBJ2-5; a weak D match, TRBD1 (5 bases). The germline gives CDR1 LGHNA, CDR2 YSLEER. This CDR3 spans 15 amino acids. The V end was cut by 0 bases, the J end by 3 bases, with 11 bases between. In DNA, the CDR3 is TGCGCCAGCAGCCAAGATCAGGGTGTGGAAGAGACCCAGTACTTC. Its protein product is CASSQDQGVEETQYF.

The V gene is TRBV29-1, the J gene TRBJ2-3; 8 nucleotides match TRBD1. The CDR3 loop spans 16 amino acids. V lost 2 bases and J lost 4; bases outside the gene matches: 11. Germline CDR1 and CDR2: SQVTM and ANQGSEA. CDR3 residues: CSVELGTGRQADTQYF. The CDR3 nucleotides are TGCAGCGTTGAACTCGGGACAGGTCGGCAAGCAGATACGCAGTATTTT.

This chain uses TRBV2 with TRBJ2-1, with 8 bases fitting TRBD2. This CDR3 has 18 amino acids. Germline CDR1 reads SNHLY; CDR2 reads FYNNEI. Trimming cost V 3 bases and J 0 bases; bases outside gene matches: 10. The CDR3 spells CASSDPAGVPSSYNEQFF. Written as DNA, the CDR3 is TGTGCCAGCAGTGACCCAGCGGGAGTACCGAGCTCCTACAATGAGCAGTTCTTC.

The J gene is TRBJ2-5, the V gene TRBV2, with TRBD2 matching over 13 bases. The CDR3 is 15 residues long. CDR1 SNHLY and CDR2 FYNNEI come from the germline V gene. Trimming cost V 8 bases and J 0 bases; bases outside gene matches: 3. The CDR3 loop reads CASRLAGGNQETQYF. In DNA, the CDR3 is TGTGCCAGCCGACTAGCGGGAGGAAACCAAGAGACCCAGTACTTC.

The chain employs TRBV5-1 and TRBJ2-7; 9 bases match TRBD1. Germline V gene lookup returns CDR1 SGHRS and CDR2 YFSETQ. The trim removed 5 bases at V and 1 base at J, leaving 4 bases unmatched. This CDR3 is built from 14 residues. The CDR3 region is CASRSGTGSYEQYF. The CDR3 coding sequence is TGCGCCAGCAGGTCCGGGACAGGGTCCTACGAGCAGTACTTC.

This clone was observed a few times. CDR3 DNA sequence: TGTGCCAGCAGTCCACCGGGGGGTCAGCCCCAGCATTTT. Its translation is CASSPPGGQPQHF. The chain employs TRBV11-2 and TRBJ1-5, with D possibly matching TRBD1 (5 bases). Trimming took off 6 bases at V and 6 bases at J, with 12 bases between the two ends. CDR3 length equals 13 residues. Germline V gene data show CDR1 as SGHAT and CDR2 as FQNNGV. Full variable domain (outside the CDR3, taken from reference TRBV11-2 and TRBJ1-5): EAGVAQSPRYKIIEKRQSVAFWCNPISGHATLYWYQQILGQGPKLLIQFQNNGVVDDSQLPKDRFSAERLKGVDSTLKIQPAKLEDSAVYLCASSPPGGQPQHFGDGTRLSIL.

The chain employs TRBV11-2 and TRBJ2-1; no reliable D call. This CDR3 has 13 residues. Germline assignment: CDR1 SGHAT and CDR2 FQNNGV. Trimming left V 4 bases short and J 7 bases short, with 11 bases between. In DNA, the CDR3 is TGTGCCAGCAGCTCCACCGACATGAATGAGCAGTTCTTC. Translation gives CASSSTDMNEQFF.

The chain combines TRBV5-1 with TRBJ2-7, with 8 bases identical to TRBD1. V trimming: 4 bases; J trimming: 3 bases; junction bases outside the gene matches: 6. The CDR3 length is 14 residues. Germline V gene lookup returns CDR1 SGHRS and CDR2 YFSETQ. The CDR3 region is CASSPRTGNYEQYF. For the CDR3, the DNA is TGCGCCAGCAGCCCAAGGACAGGGAACTACGAGCAGTACTTC.

The CDR3 coding sequence is TGTGCCACCTCCGAAGAACTCGAGCAGTTCTTC. As protein: CATSEELEQFF. The chain combines TRBV2 with TRBJ2-1, with D unresolved. Germline V gene data show CDR1 as SNHLY and CDR2 as FYNNEI. There are 11 residues in the CDR3. V was cut by 10 bases and J by 10 bases, with 14 bases left in between.

Only a few counts were recorded for this clone. The J gene is TRBJ1-3, the V gene TRBV6-5, with TRBD1 identical over 8 bases. The CDR3 contains 14 residues. Germline V CDR1 and CDR2: MNHEY, SVGAGI. After removal of 6 bases from V and 0 bases from J, the junction contained 1 base not matched to a gene. CDR3 loop: CASSGTGSGNTIYF. The CDR3 nucleotides read TGTGCCAGCAGCGGGACAGGCTCTGGAAACACCATATATTTT.

As regards this clone: Other nucleotide sequences in the sample specify the same CDR3. The chain is built from TRBV19 and TRBJ2-7; 8 bases agree with TRBD2. V lost 3 bases and J lost 0; bases outside the gene matches: 1. This CDR3 spans 14 amino acids. In germline, CDR1 is LNHDA, CDR2 SQIVND (reference sequence). The CDR3 coding sequence is TGTGCCAGTAGTATTAGCGGGAACTCCTACGAGCAGTACTTC. This translates into CASSISGNSYEQYF. Based on the CDR3 plus reference TRBV19 and TRBJ2-7, the full variable domain is DGGITQSPKYLFRKEGQNVTLSCEQNLNHDAMYWYRQDPGQGLRLIYYSQIVNDFQKGDIAEGYSVSREKKESFPLTVTSAQKNPTAFYLCASSISGNSYEQYFGPGTRLTVT.

The chain has TRBV5-1 and TRBJ2-2; 8 bases fit TRBD2. Germline lookup yields CDR1 SGHRS and CDR2 YFSETQ. Trimming removed 4 bases from V and 5 bases from J; junction bases left unmatched: 7. The CDR3 consists of 15 residues. CDR3 bases: TGCGCCAGCAGCGGTTCAGCGGGAGAAACCGGGGAGCTGTTTTTT. As protein: CASSGSAGETGELFF. The entire variable domain, with the rest obtained from reference TRBV5-1 and TRBJ2-2, is as follows: KAGVTQTPRYLIKTRGQQVTLSCSPISGHRSVSWYQQTPGQGLQFLFEYFSETQRNKGNFPGRFSGRQFSNSRSEMNVSTLELGDSALYLCASSGSAGETGELFFGEGSRLTVL.

This clone showed up just once. The chain couples TRBV6-1 to TRBJ2-5; weak D call: TRBD2 (6 bases). Germline V gene data show CDR1 as MNHNS and CDR2 as SASEGT. V lost 10 bases and J 2 bases, leaving 11 bases between the germline ends. CDR3 length: 12 residues. The CDR3: CAISGPQETQYF. Here the CDR3 DNA reads TGTGCCATTAGCGGACCACAAGAGACCCAGTACTTC.

The chain has TRBV29-1 and TRBJ1-3, with a tentative D call TRBD1 (5 bases). The CDR3 is 13 residues long. CDR1 and CDR2 (germline): SQVTM, ANQGSEA. Trimming took 4 bases from V and 9 from J, leaving 16 bases between them. DNA of the CDR3: TGCAGCGTTGCCGGGACTGCGGCAAGCACCATATATTTT. It is translated as CSVAGTAASTIYF.

For the CDR3, the DNA is TGTGCCAGCAGTCAGTCCAACGAGCAGTACTTC. The encoded protein is CASSQSNEQYF. The J gene is TRBJ2-7, the V gene TRBV6-6; D uncertain. The CDR3 covers 11 residues. V lost 5 bases and J 5 bases, leaving 7 bases between the germline ends. Germline V gene lookup returns CDR1 MNHNY and CDR2 SVGAGI (reference sequence).

This chain connects TRBV28 to TRBJ2-7; tentative D call: TRBD1 (5 bases). Looked up from germline, CDR1 is MDHEN and CDR2 is SYDVKM. CDR3 length: 15 residues. With 6 bases removed from V and 4 bases from J, the gap between germline ends came to 19 bases. The CDR3 DNA reads as TGTGCCAGCAGCCCCATGCCGGGCCAGGGATACGAGCAGTACTTC. It yields the protein CASSPMPGQGYEQYF. Drawing the rest from reference TRBV28 and TRBJ2-7, the complete variable domain is DVKVTQSSRYLVKRTGEKVFLECVQDMDHENMFWYRQDPGLGLRLIYFSYDVKMKEKGDIPEGYSVSREKKERFSLILESASTNQTSMYLCASSPMPGQGYEQYFGPGTRLTVT.

The V and J genes are TRBV5-1 and TRBJ1-1; tentatively, D is TRBD1 (5 bases). CDR1 and CDR2 (germline): SGHRS, YFSETQ. The CDR3 is 13 amino acids. The germline V and J ends were trimmed by 0 bases and 5 bases, with 8 bases remaining between them. DNA for the CDR3: TGCGCCAGCAGCTTGGGTGGGGGGACTGAAGCTTTCTTT. It codes for CASSLGGGTEAFF.

The chain uses TRBV11-2 and TRBJ2-7; D is undetermined. The CDR3 runs to 15 residues. Trimming removed 1 base from V and 0 bases from J, with 10 bases in between. Germline V lookup: CDR1 SGHAT, CDR2 FQNNGV. Written as DNA, the CDR3 is TGTGCCAGCAGCTTAGTGGGCCCCCTCTCCTACGAGCAGTACTTC. Translated: CASSLVGPLSYEQYF.

The chain uses TRBV4-3 and TRBJ1-1; D remains ambiguous. This CDR3 is 13 amino acids long. CDR1 and CDR2 (germline): LGHNA, YSLEER. Trimming removed 3 bases at V and 5 bases at J, with 10 bases between. Here the CDR3 reads CASSQVTRTEAFF. The CDR3 DNA is TGCGCCAGCAGCCAGGTGACTCGGACTGAAGCTTTCTTT.

The chain links TRBV6-6 to TRBJ2-1; TRBD2 is a possible D gene (5 bases). V was shortened by 5 bases and J by 5 bases, with 7 bases between the two germline ends. This CDR3 spans 12 amino acids. The germline V gene encodes CDR1 MNHNY and CDR2 SVGAGI (reference sequence). CDR3 sequence reads: CASSRLHNEQFF. CDR3 nucleotide sequence: TGTGCCAGCAGTCGACTACACAATGAGCAGTTCTTC.

This rearrangement joins TRBV5-4 to TRBJ2-5; D may be TRBD1 (7 bases). In germline, CDR1 is SGHNT, CDR2 YYREEE (reference sequence). The CDR3 has 15 residues. V lost 0 bases to trimming and J lost 4 bases, with 13 bases between them. The CDR3 bases are TGTGCCAGCAGCTTGGCCAAGCAGGGGGGAGAGACCCAGTACTTC. This sequence encodes CASSLAKQGGETQYF.

The gene calls are TRBV6-5 and TRBJ2-2; D possibly corresponds to TRBD2 (5 bases). CDR1 is MNHEY, CDR2 SVGAGI, per germline. The length of the CDR3 is 14 residues. Trimming removed 7 bases at V and 7 bases at J, with 16 bases between. CDR3 protein: CASIDYPSSGELFF. The CDR3 nucleotides read TGTGCCAGCATCGACTACCCCTCAAGCGGGGAGCTGTTTTTT.

This chain joins TRBV7-8 and TRBJ2-1; no firm D call. CDR1 is SGHVS, CDR2 FQNEAQ, per germline. This CDR3 comprises 11 residues. V gave up 3 bases and J gave up 8 bases, with 5 bases separating them. CDR3 nucleotides: TGTGCCAGCAGCTTGAGCTATGAGCAGTTCTTC. Encoded protein: CASSLSYEQFF.

As DNA, the CDR3 is TGTGCCAGCAGCCAAGATTTAGCGGGGTTCGAGCAGTACTTC. Amino acid sequence: CASSQDLAGFEQYF. The chain couples TRBV4-2 to TRBJ2-7; 8 bases are shared with TRBD2. Germline lookup yields CDR1 LGHNA and CDR2 YNFKEQ. This CDR3 has 14 residues. The V segment lost 0 bases and the J segment 6 bases; nucleotides outside the gene matches: 4.

The V and J genes are TRBV5-1 and TRBJ1-2; D remains unclear. Trimming took 0 bases from V and 3 from J, leaving 9 bases between them. Germline values: CDR1 SGHRS, CDR2 YFSETQ. The CDR3 sequence is 14 residues long. CDR3 residues: CASSLAGQDYGYTF. CDR3 nucleotides: TGCGCCAGCAGCTTGGCCGGTCAGGACTATGGCTACACCTTC.

This clone was detected a few times. V usage is TRBV10-3 and J usage is TRBJ2-1; the match to TRBD2 covers 11 bases. J lost 4 bases, V lost 6 bases, and 5 bases had no gene match. Germline assignment: CDR1 ENHRY and CDR2 SYGVKD. There are 15 residues in the CDR3. The CDR3 protein is CAISETSGSYNEQFF. The CDR3 bases are TGTGCCATCAGCGAAACTAGCGGGAGTTACAATGAGCAGTTCTTC.